These T cell receptor beta chains were read from a single sample in a study of shared clonotypes between healthy human individuals. Measured with immunoSEQ multiplex PCR; TCRdb has only the in-frame clones, and not every one. Here the sample spans under 2,500,000 clones, more than 90% being singletons. The material sequenced was naive CD4+ T cells sorted from blood. The receptors stem from a man between 18 and 29 years old in good health. Each CDR3 is given without its conserved first and last residue. Size is stated for part of the rows, as once, few or many counts, or as a class when the clone is expanded.

CDR3 protein: AISEGTGEGLYEQY
J gene: TRBJ2-7
V gene: TRBV10-3
clone size: -

CDR3 protein: AWRPQGAHTEAF
J gene: TRBJ1-1
V gene: TRBV30
clone size: -

CDR3 protein: ASSGNGFGGEQY
J gene: TRBJ2-7
V gene: TRBV2
clone size: -

CDR3 protein: ASSSQGSNTGELF
J gene: TRBJ2-2
V gene: TRBV2
clone size: once

CDR3 protein: ASSLQGAMTYEQY
J gene: TRBJ2-7
V gene: TRBV19
clone size: -

CDR3 protein: ASSTPGDGTDTQY
J gene: TRBJ2-3
V gene: TRBV5-4
clone size: -

CDR3 protein: ASSLTGGYYNSPLH
J gene: TRBJ1-6
V gene: TRBV7-3
clone size: -

CDR3 protein: ASSLSGIDEQY
J gene: TRBJ2-7
V gene: TRBV7-2
clone size: -

CDR3 protein: SATTGGEQY
J gene: TRBJ2-7
V gene: TRBV20-1
clone size: -

CDR3 protein: ASSPSIGEKLF
J gene: TRBJ1-4
V gene: TRBV11-2
clone size: -

CDR3 protein: ASRTGTGITDTQY
J gene: TRBJ2-3
V gene: TRBV6-1
clone size: -

CDR3 protein: ASSPGTLPNSPLH
J gene: TRBJ1-6
V gene: TRBV28
clone size: -

CDR3 protein: SASSQETQY
J gene: TRBJ2-5
V gene: TRBV20-1
clone size: -